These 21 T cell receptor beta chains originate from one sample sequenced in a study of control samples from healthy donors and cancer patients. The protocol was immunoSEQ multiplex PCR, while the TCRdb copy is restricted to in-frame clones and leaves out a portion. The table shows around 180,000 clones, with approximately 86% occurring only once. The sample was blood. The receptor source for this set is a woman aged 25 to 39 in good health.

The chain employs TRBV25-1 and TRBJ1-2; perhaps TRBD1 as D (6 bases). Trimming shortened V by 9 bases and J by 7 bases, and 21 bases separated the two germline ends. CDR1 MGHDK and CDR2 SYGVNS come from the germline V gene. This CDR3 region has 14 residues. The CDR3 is CASKTLDSIGGYTF. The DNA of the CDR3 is TGTGCCAGTAAAACCTTGGACAGCATTGGTGGCTACACCTTC.

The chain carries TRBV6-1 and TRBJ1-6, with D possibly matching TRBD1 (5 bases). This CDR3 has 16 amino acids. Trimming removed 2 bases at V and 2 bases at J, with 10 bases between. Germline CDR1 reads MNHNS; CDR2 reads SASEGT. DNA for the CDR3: TGTGCCAGCAGTGAAAAAGGACACCCCTATAATTCACCCCTCCACTTT. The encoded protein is CASSEKGHPYNSPLHF.

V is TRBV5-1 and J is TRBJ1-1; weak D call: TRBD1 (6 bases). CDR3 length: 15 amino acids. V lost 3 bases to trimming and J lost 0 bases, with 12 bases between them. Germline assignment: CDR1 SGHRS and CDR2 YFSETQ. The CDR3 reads CASSSLDSMNTEAFF. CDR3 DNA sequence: TGCGCCAGCAGCTCTCTGGACAGCATGAACACTGAAGCTTTCTTT.

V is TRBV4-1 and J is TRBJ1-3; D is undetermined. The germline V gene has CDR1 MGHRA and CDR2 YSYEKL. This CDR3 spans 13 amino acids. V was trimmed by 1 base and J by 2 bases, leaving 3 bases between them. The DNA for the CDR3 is TGCGCCAGCAGCCAAGTAACTGGAAACACCATATATTTT. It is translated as CASSQVTGNTIYF.

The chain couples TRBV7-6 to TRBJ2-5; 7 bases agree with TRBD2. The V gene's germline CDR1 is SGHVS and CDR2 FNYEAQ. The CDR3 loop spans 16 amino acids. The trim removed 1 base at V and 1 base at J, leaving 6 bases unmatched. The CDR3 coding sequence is TGTGCCAGCAGCTTAGGGGCGCTAGCGGTCCAAGAGACCCAGTACTTC. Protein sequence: CASSLGALAVQETQYF.

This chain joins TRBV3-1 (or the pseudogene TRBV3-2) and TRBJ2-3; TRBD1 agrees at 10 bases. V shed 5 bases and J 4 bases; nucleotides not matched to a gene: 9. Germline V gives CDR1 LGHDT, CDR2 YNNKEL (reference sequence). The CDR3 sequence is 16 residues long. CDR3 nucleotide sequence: TGTGCCAGCAGCTCCCCGGACAGGGGGTACGCAGATACGCAGTATTTT. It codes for CASSSPDRGYADTQYF.

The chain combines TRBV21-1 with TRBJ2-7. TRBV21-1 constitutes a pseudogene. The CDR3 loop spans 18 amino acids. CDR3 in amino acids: CASSKGDPGQPQTYEQYF. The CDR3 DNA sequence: TGTGCCAGCAGCAAAGGCGACCCTGGCCAGCCCCAAACCTACGAGCAGTACTTC.

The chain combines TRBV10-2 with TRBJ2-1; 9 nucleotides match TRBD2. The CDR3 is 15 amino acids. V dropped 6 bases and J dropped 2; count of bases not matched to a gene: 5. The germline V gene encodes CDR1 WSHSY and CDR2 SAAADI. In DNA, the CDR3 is TGCGCCAGCAGAACGACTAGCGGTACCTACAATGAGCAGTTCTTC. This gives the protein CASRTTSGTYNEQFF.

CDR3 loop: CASSWTMNTEAFF. The CDR3 nucleotides are TGTGCCAGCAGTTGGACAATGAACACTGAAGCTTTCTTT. The chain has TRBV6-2 or TRBV6-3 and TRBJ1-1, with D tentatively TRBD1 (5 bases). In germline, CDR1 is MNHEY, CDR2 SVGEGT. This CDR3 has 13 residues. V was clipped by 4 bases and J by 0 bases, with 6 bases between them.

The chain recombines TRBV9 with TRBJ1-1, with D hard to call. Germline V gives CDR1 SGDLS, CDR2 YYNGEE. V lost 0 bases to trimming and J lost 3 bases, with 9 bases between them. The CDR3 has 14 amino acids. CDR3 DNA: TGTGCCAGCAGCGTAGTGGAGTTCGACACTGAAGCTTTCTTT. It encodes CASSVVEFDTEAFF.

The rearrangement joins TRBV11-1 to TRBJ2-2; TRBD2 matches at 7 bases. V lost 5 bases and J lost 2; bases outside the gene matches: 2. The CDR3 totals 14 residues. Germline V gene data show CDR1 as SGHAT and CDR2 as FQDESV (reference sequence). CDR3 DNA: TGTGCCAGCAGCGGGAGGGCCAACACCGGGGAGCTGTTTTTT. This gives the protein CASSGRANTGELFF.

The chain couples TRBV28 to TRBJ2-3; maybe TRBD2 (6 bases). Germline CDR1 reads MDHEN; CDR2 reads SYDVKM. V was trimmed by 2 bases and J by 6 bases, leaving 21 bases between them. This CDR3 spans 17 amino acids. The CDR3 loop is CASSLAGFNRVADTQYF. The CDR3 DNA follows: TGTGCCAGCAGTTTAGCGGGGTTCAATAGGGTAGCGGATACGCAGTATTTT.

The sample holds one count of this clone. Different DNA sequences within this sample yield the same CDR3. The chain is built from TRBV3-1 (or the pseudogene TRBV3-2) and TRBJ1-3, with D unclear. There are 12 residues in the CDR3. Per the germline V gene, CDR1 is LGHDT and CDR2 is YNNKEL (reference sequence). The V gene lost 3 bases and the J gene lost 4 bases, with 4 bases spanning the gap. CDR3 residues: CASSQGGNTIYF. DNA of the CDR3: TGTGCCAGCAGCCAGGGGGGAAACACCATATATTTT.

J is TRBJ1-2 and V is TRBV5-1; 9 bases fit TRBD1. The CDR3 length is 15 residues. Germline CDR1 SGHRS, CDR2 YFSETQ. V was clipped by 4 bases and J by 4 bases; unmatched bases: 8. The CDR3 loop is CASSVGTGPIYGYTF. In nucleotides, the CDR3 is TGCGCCAGCAGCGTGGGGACAGGGCCGATCTATGGCTACACCTTC.

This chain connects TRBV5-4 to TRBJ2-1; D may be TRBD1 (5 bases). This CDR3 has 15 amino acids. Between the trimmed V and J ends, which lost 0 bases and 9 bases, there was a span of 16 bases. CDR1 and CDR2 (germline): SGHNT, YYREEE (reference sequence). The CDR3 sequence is CASSLASVRALEQFF. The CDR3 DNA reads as TGTGCCAGCAGCTTGGCTTCGGTCAGGGCGCTTGAGCAGTTCTTC.

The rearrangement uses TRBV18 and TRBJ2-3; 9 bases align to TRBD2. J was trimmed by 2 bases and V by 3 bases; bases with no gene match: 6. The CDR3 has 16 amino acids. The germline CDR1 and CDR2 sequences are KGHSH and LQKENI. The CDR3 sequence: CASSPREGAITDTQYF. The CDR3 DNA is TGTGCCAGCTCACCGCGGGAGGGGGCGATCACAGATACGCAGTATTTT.

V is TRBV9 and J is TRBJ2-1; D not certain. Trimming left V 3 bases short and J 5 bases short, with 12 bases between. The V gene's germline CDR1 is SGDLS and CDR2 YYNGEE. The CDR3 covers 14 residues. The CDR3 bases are TGTGCCAGCAGCGAGCGCCACAGCAACAATGAGCAGTTCTTC. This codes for CASSERHSNNEQFF.

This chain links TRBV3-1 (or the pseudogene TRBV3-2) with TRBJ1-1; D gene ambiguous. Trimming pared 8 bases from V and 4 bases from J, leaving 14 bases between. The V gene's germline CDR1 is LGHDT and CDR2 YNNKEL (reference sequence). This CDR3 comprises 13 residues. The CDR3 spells CASGKGRGTEAFF. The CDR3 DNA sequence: TGTGCCAGCGGAAAAGGGAGAGGCACTGAAGCTTTCTTT.

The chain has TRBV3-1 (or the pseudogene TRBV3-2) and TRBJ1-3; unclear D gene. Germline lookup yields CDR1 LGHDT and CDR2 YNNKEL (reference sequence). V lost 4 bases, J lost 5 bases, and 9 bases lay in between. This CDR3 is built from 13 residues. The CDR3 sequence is CASSPGSRNTIYF. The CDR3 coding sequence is TGTGCCAGCAGCCCCGGCAGCCGAAACACCATATATTTT.

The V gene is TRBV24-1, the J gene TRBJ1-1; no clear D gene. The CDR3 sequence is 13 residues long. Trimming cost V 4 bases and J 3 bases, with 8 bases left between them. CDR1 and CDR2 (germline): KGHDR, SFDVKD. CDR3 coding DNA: TGTGCCACCAGTGACGGTAGGTACACTGAAGCTTTCTTT. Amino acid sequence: CATSDGRYTEAFF.

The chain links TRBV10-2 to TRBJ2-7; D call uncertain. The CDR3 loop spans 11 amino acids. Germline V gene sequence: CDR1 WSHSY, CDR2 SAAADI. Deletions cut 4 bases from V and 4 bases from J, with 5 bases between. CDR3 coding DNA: TGCGCCAGCAGTGGTTCTTACGAGCAGTACTTC. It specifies CASSGSYEQYF.